Listed below are T cell receptor beta chains from one sample, sequenced in a study of CD8 T cells in ankylosing spondylitis. TCRdb independently ran MiXCR on the 5' RACE reads; one entry per CDR3 protein. The sample lists some 150,000 distinct CDR3 sequences, about 10% occurring once. Sequencing used blood, either unsorted or a sorted T cell fraction (not recorded which). These receptors originate from a female donor with ankylosing spondylitis or in good health (not recorded which). Each CDR3 is given with its conserved first and last residue. The order of the fields is J gene, V gene, clone size, D gene, CDR3 protein, CDR3 DNA. The D gene is left open where the match is weak. Where a row states a size, it is once, few, many or the class of an expanded clone; other rows omit it.

J: TRBJ1-6
V: TRBV28
size: many
D: NA
CDR3: CASSLAQNNSPLHF
DNA: TGTGCCAGCAGTTTGGCCCAGAATAATTCACCCCTCCACTTT

J: TRBJ2-7
V: TRBV5-1
size: many
D: NA
CDR3: CASSLDREGFYEQYF
DNA: TGCGCCAGCAGCTTGGACAGGGAGGGTTTCTACGAGCAGTACTTC

J: TRBJ2-7
V: TRBV5-1
size: many
D: TRBD2
CDR3: CASSVAPGLDYEQYF
DNA: TGCGCCAGCAGCGTAGCTCCGGGACTAGACTACGAGCAGTACTTC

J: TRBJ2-5
V: TRBV7-8
size: NA
D: TRBD2
CDR3: CASTLAGGPGETQYF
DNA: TGTGCCAGCACCCTAGCGGGGGGGCCGGGGGAGACCCAGTACTTC

J: TRBJ1-1
V: TRBV29-1
size: NA
D: NA
CDR3: CSARGWQTEAFF
DNA: TGCAGCGCCCGAGGGTGGCAGACTGAAGCTTTCTTT

J: TRBJ2-5
V: TRBV2
size: many
D: TRBD2
CDR3: CASTPRLAVQETQYF
DNA: TGTGCCAGCACCCCCCGACTAGCAGTCCAAGAGACCCAGTACTTC

J: TRBJ2-7
V: TRBV5-1
size: many
D: NA
CDR3: CASSVRGFGDEQYF
DNA: TGCGCCAGCAGCGTCCGCGGGTTCGGGGACGAGCAGTACTTC

J: TRBJ1-2
V: TRBV28
size: many
D: NA
CDR3: CASSLMSGDSYGYTF
DNA: TGTGCCAGCAGTTTAATGTCGGGAGACTCCTATGGCTACACCTTC

J: TRBJ1-2
V: TRBV30
size: many
D: NA
CDR3: CAWSAMGDGYTF
DNA: TGTGCCTGGAGTGCTATGGGGGACGGCTACACCTTC

J: TRBJ2-3
V: TRBV5-1
size: many
D: NA
CDR3: CASSYGQNWDTQYF
DNA: TGCGCCAGCAGCTATGGACAGAACTGGGATACGCAGTATTTT

J: TRBJ2-2
V: TRBV28
size: many
D: TRBD2
CDR3: CASSSAGGGELFF
DNA: TGTGCCAGCAGCTCCGCGGGGGGCGGGGAGCTGTTTTTT

J: TRBJ2-1
V: TRBV6-5
size: many
D: TRBD2
CDR3: CASSYSPSSGIYNEQFF
DNA: TGTGCCAGCAGTTACAGCCCCTCTAGCGGGATCTACAATGAGCAGTTCTTC

J: TRBJ2-2
V: TRBV27
size: few
D: TRBD2
CDR3: CASSLLGGGTGELFF
DNA: TGTGCCAGCAGTTTATTGGGGGGGGGCACCGGGGAGCTGTTTTTT

J: TRBJ2-7
V: TRBV4-1
size: NA
D: NA
CDR3: CASSQEGVLYEQYF
DNA: TGCGCCAGCAGCCAGGAAGGGGTCCTCTACGAGCAGTACTTC

J: TRBJ2-7
V: TRBV10-3
size: many
D: NA
CDR3: CAISRTASEQYF
DNA: TGTGCCATCAGTAGGACAGCTTCAGAGCAGTACTTC

J: TRBJ1-6
V: TRBV5-1
size: few
D: NA
CDR3: CASSPDREGSPLHF
DNA: TGCGCCAGCAGCCCGGACAGAGAAGGTTCACCCCTCCACTTT

J: TRBJ2-3
V: TRBV7-2
size: many
D: NA
CDR3: CASSFLGGDTQYF
DNA: TGTGCCAGCAGCTTTTTGGGGGGAGATACGCAGTATTTT

J: TRBJ2-1
V: TRBV6-2/TRBV6-3
size: many
D: NA
CDR3: CASSYFGGREQFF
DNA: TGTGCCAGCAGTTACTTCGGAGGAAGAGAGCAGTTCTTC

J: TRBJ2-1
V: TRBV5-1
size: few
D: TRBD2
CDR3: CASSYAGTSARVEQFF
DNA: TGCGCCAGCAGCTACGCCGGGACTAGCGCCCGGGTTGAGCAGTTCTTC

J: TRBJ1-2
V: TRBV5-1
size: many
D: TRBD1
CDR3: CASSLEYPGTGGMGYGYTF
DNA: TGCGCCAGCAGCTTGGAATATCCCGGGACAGGGGGCATGGGCTATGGCTACACCTTC

J: TRBJ2-3
V: TRBV6-1
size: many
D: TRBD1
CDR3: CASTPRQGVSDTQYF
DNA: TGTGCCAGCACCCCCAGACAGGGAGTTTCAGATACGCAGTATTTT

J: TRBJ2-3
V: TRBV2
size: many
D: TRBD2
CDR3: CASTLAGGDTDTQYF
DNA: TGTGCCAGCACGCTCGCGGGGGGTGACACAGATACGCAGTATTTT

J: TRBJ1-5
V: TRBV7-6
size: few
D: NA
CDR3: CASSSKPGTRSNQPQHF
DNA: TGTGCCAGCAGCTCGAAACCCGGGACACGTAGCAATCAGCCCCAGCATTTT

J: TRBJ2-1
V: TRBV2
size: many
D: NA
CDR3: CAGTTSPNGNEQFF
DNA: TGTGCCGGAACAACAAGCCCTAACGGGAATGAGCAGTTCTTC

J: TRBJ1-2
V: TRBV20-1
size: NA
D: TRBD1
CDR3: CSASRQGVLGYTF
DNA: TGCAGTGCTTCTAGACAGGGGGTGCTTGGCTACACCTTC

J: TRBJ1-6
V: TRBV5-1
size: NA
D: NA
CDR3: CASSLDISSYNSPLHF
DNA: TGCGCCAGCAGCTTGGACATCAGCTCCTATAATTCACCCCTCCACTTT

J: TRBJ2-1
V: TRBV7-2
size: many
D: TRBD2
CDR3: CASSLTGGRAENEQFF
DNA: TGTGCCAGCAGCTTAACGGGCGGGAGGGCCGAAAATGAGCAGTTCTTC

J: TRBJ2-7
V: TRBV7-9
size: many
D: NA
CDR3: CASSSVGEQYF
DNA: TGTGCCAGCAGCTCGGTGGGTGAGCAGTACTTC

J: TRBJ2-1
V: TRBV3-1
size: many
D: TRBD1
CDR3: CASSQGQGALNEQFF
DNA: TGTGCCAGCAGCCAAGGACAGGGGGCGCTGAATGAGCAGTTCTTC